This T cell receptor (beta chain) stems from a study of T cell responses to AZD1222 COVID-19 vaccine. Method: immunoSEQ multiplex PCR; TCRdb's copy keeps in-frame clones and lacks some. This table has about 150,000 clones, 90% appearing once. Second-dose timings of about 4 or about 12 weeks were pooled. The germline V gene has CDR1 SGHDT and CDR2 YYEEEE. Trimming cost V 0 bases and J 4 bases, with 3 bases left between them. The CDR3 consists of 12 residues. Turning to this clone: Its specificity is not known.

Study results and caveats: With two AZD1222 doses given, Spike-specific TCR breadth and depth both rose. The donors showed a predominance of white British ancestry and of females, with possible underestimation of clonal diversity.

The V and J genes are TRBV5-6 and TRBJ2-3; D unclear. The source material was peripheral blood, sampled 28 days after the second AZD1222 dose. The clonotype was recovered from an adult who received the AZD1222 COVID-19 vaccine. CDR3 amino acids: CASSLAADTQYF. Written as DNA, the CDR3 is TGTGCCAGCAGCTTGGCAGCAGATACGCAGTATTTT.